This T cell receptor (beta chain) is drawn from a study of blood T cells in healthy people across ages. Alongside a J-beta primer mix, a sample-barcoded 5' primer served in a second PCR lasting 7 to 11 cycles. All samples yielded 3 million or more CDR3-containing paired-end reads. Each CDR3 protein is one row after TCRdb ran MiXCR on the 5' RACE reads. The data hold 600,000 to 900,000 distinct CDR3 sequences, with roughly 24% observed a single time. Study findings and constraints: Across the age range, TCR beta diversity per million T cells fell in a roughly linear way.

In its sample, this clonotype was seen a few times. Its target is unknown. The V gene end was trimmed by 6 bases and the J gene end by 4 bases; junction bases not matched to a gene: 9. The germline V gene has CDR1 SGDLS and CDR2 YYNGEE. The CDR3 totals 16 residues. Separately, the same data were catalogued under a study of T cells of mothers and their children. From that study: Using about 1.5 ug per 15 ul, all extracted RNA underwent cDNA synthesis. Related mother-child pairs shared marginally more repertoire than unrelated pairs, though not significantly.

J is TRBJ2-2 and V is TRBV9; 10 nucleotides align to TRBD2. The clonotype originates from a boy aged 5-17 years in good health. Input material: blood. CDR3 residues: CASKPNLAGGTGELFF. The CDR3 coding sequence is TGTGCCAGCAAACCTAATTTAGCGGGGGGCACCGGGGAGCTGTTTTTT.